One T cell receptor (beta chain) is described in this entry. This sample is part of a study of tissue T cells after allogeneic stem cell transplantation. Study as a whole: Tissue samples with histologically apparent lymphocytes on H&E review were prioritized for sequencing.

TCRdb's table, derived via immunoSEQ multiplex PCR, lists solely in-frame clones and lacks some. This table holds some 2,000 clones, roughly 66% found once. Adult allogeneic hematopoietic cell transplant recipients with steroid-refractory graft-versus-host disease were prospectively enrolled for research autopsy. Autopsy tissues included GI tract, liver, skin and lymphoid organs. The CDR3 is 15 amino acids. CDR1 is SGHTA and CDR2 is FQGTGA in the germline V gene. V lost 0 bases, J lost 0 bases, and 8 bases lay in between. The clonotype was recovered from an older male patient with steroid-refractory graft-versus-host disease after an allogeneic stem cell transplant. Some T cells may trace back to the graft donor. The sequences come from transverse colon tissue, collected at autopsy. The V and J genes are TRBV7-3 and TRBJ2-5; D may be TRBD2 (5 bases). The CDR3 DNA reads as TGTGCCAGCAGCTTAACGGGCGGGTACCAAGAGACCCAGTACTTC. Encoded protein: CASSLTGGYQETQYF.